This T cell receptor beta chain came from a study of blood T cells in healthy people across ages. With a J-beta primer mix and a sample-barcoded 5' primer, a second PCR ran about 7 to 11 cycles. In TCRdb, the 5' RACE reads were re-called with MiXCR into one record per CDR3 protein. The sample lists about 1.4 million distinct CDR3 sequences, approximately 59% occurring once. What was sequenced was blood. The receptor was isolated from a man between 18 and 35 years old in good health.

Here the CDR3 DNA reads TGTGCCAGCAGCGTAGCTGCAGGGACTAGCTACAATGAGCAGTTCTTC. Translating gives CASSVAAGTSYNEQFF. This sequence joins TRBV9 and TRBJ2-1; TRBD2 matches 8 bases. The CDR3 contains 16 residues. CDR1 is SGDLS and CDR2 is YYNGEE in the germline V gene. J was trimmed by 3 bases and V by 0 bases; bases with no gene match: 5.